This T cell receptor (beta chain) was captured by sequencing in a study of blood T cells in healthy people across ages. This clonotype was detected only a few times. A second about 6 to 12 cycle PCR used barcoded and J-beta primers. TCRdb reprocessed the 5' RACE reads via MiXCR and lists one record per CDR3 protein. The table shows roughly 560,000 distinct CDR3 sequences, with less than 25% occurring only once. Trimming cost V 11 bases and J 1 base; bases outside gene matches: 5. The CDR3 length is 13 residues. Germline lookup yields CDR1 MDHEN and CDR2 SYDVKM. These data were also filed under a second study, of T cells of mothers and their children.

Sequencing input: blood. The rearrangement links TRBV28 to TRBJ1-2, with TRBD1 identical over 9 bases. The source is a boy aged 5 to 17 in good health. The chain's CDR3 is CAGGQGFNYGYTF. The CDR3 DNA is TGTGCCGGGGGACAGGGATTTAACTATGGCTACACCTTC.